This T cell receptor beta chain was identified during a study of T-cell memory formation after mild COVID-19. Germline lookup yields CDR1 LNHDA and CDR2 SQIVND (reference sequence). V shed 1 base and J shed 4 bases, with 20 bases lying between them. The CDR3 is 17 residues long. Only a few counts were recorded for this clonotype. MiXCR, run by TCRdb on the 5' RACE reads, gives a single entry per CDR3 protein. Altogether roughly 120,000 distinct CDR3 sequences are present, 16% being singletons, with the ten largest covering more than 11%. The sample consisted of PBMCs or a T cell subset sorted from them (not recorded which). The rearrangement links TRBV19 to TRBJ2-7, with D possibly being TRBD2 (5 bases). The receptor was isolated from an adult woman who had mild COVID-19 (a few samples of this study predate the infection). Cell type and time point are not known. The CDR3 spells CASSIGGGDQPLYEQYF. The CDR3 nucleotides read TGTGCCAGTAGTATAGGCGGAGGAGACCAACCCTTATACGAGCAGTACTTC.